Below are 5 T cell receptor beta chains sequenced from a single sample in a study of blood T cell repertoires in COVID-19. Libraries were prepared by immunoSEQ multiplex PCR; TCRdb keeps only in-frame clonotypes and omits some of them. Here the sample spans more than 300,000 clones, roughly 89% being singletons. The sample taken for sequencing was PBMCs or T cells enriched from blood (not recorded which). The receptors here all came from a woman aged 25 to 39 who had recovered from COVID-19.

The V gene is TRBV6-5, the J gene TRBJ2-1; TRBD1 aligns across 7 bases. The J segment lost 13 bases and the V segment lost 2 bases, leaving 8 bases of the junction unmatched. The germline V gene encodes CDR1 MNHEY and CDR2 SVGAGI. The CDR3 loop spans 13 amino acids. DNA of the CDR3: TGTGCCAGCAGTTACGTGAAACAGGGGAGACAGTTCTTC. This codes for CASSYVKQGRQFF.

The chain couples TRBV7-9 to TRBJ1-4; a weak D match, TRBD1 (6 bases). CDR1 and CDR2 from the germline V gene are SEHNR and FQNEAQ (reference sequence). Trimming cost V 3 bases and J 8 bases, with 22 bases left between them. The CDR3 contains 17 residues. CDR3 loop: CASSLPGGIVQGEKLFF. The CDR3 nucleotides are TGTGCCAGCAGCTTGCCGGGAGGGATCGTTCAGGGGGAAAAACTGTTTTTT.

V and J are TRBV4-1 and TRBJ2-1; D might be TRBD2 (5 bases). The V end lost 5 bases, the J end lost 8 bases, and 22 bases lay between the germline ends. This CDR3 spans 16 amino acids. CDR1 is MGHRA, CDR2 YSYEKL, per germline. The CDR3 loop reads CASSTVAVAGVDEQFF. The DNA for the CDR3 is TGCGCCAGCAGCACCGTGGCGGTGGCCGGGGTCGATGAGCAGTTCTTC.

This clone appeared a single time. The chain links TRBV6-1 to TRBJ2-2, with a weak D call TRBD1 (5 bases). The V end lost 4 bases, the J end lost 4 bases, and 22 bases lay between the germline ends. Per the germline V gene, CDR1 is MNHNS and CDR2 is SASEGT. The CDR3 extends over 18 amino acids. The CDR3 reads CASSGRKEWGEITGELFF. CDR3 DNA: TGTGCCAGCAGTGGGCGAAAGGAATGGGGCGAGATCACCGGGGAGCTGTTTTTT.

V gene TRBV7-2 combines with J gene TRBJ1-2; TRBD1 is a possible D gene (5 bases). Trimming removed 5 bases at V and 0 bases at J, with 19 bases between. This CDR3 is 17 amino acids long. Germline-derived CDR1 and CDR2 are SGHTA and FQGNSA. The CDR3 reads CASSQHTGLIANYGYTF. The CDR3 DNA reads TGTGCCAGCAGCCAGCATACGGGACTTATAGCTAACTATGGCTACACCTTC.